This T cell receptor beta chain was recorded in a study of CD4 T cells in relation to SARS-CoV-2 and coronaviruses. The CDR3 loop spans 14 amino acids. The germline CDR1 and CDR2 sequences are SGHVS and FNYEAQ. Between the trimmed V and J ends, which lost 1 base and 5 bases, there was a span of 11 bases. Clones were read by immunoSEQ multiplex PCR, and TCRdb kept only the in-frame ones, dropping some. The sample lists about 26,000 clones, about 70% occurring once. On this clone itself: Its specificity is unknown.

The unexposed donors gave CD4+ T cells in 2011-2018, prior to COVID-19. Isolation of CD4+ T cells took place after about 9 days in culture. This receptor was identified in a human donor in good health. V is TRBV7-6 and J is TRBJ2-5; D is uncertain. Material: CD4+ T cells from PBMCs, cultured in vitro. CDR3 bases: TGTGCCAGCAGCTTAGGTAGTTCCCGGGAGACCCAGTACTTC. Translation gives CASSLGSSRETQYF.